One sample yielded the 18 T cell receptor beta chains listed below, sequenced in a study of blood T cell repertoires in COVID-19. The protocol was immunoSEQ multiplex PCR, while the TCRdb copy is restricted to in-frame clones and leaves out a portion. The repertoire consists of just over 300,000 clones, with almost 90% occurring once and the leading ten covering roughly 4.3%. Sequencing was performed on PBMCs or T cells enriched from blood (not recorded which). Receptor source: a woman aged 18 to 35 with acute COVID-19.

The chain recombines TRBV27 with TRBJ1-1; 7 bases fit TRBD1. Germline V lookup: CDR1 MNHEY, CDR2 SMNVEV (reference sequence). Trimming cost V 8 bases and J 5 bases; bases outside gene matches: 17. The CDR3 length is 16 residues. This chain's CDR3 is CASQLVGQGGKTEAFF. The CDR3 DNA reads TGTGCCAGCCAACTGGTGGGGCAGGGGGGTAAAACTGAAGCTTTCTTT.

A remark on this clone: The junction shows a germline mismatch at one end, possibly a read error. The V call is TRBV29-1, the J call TRBJ2-7; 7 bases agree with TRBD2. There are 14 residues in the CDR3. CDR1 and CDR2 (germline): SQVTM, ANQGSEA. CDR3 in DNA: TGCAGCGCAGCGCCCGCAAGACTAGCAAGGGAGCAATACTTC. This translates into CSAAPARLAREQYF.

The chain has TRBV24-1 and TRBJ1-1; D unresolved. Trimming left V 4 bases short and J 4 bases short, with 18 bases between. Germline lookup yields CDR1 KGHDR and CDR2 SFDVKD. The CDR3 has 16 residues. The CDR3 DNA follows: TGTGCCACCAGTGACTCCAGTGACGGGTCTCTCACTGAAGCTTTCTTT. Translated: CATSDSSDGSLTEAFF.

In this sample, this clone turned up once. V gene TRBV2 combines with J gene TRBJ1-3; D gene unclear. The CDR3 runs to 14 residues. V lost 3 bases and J 0 bases, leaving 6 bases between the germline ends. The germline V gene has CDR1 SNHLY and CDR2 FYNNEI. CDR3 in amino acids: CASSDGSSGNTIYF. CDR3 coding DNA: TGTGCCAGCAGTGACGGGAGCTCTGGAAACACCATATATTTT.

The chain carries TRBV7-9 and TRBJ1-1, with a tentative D call TRBD1 (6 bases). V lost 5 bases and J 3 bases, leaving 13 bases between the germline ends. Looked up from germline, CDR1 is SEHNR and CDR2 is FQNEAQ (reference sequence). The CDR3 spans 14 residues. For the CDR3, the DNA is TGTGCCAGCAGCGTCAGGGGCGGTGACACTGAAGCTTTCTTT. This encodes CASSVRGGDTEAFF. Drawing the rest from reference TRBV7-9 and TRBJ1-1, the complete variable domain is DTGVSQNPRHKITKRGQNVTFRCDPISEHNRLYWYRQTLGQGPEFLTYFQNEAQLEKSRLLSDRFSAERPKGSFSTLEIQRTEQGDSAMYLCASSVRGGDTEAFFGQGTRLTVV.

The genes are TRBV28 and TRBJ1-2, with TRBD1 identical over 12 bases. Per the germline V gene, CDR1 is MDHEN and CDR2 is SYDVKM. V lost 8 bases and J lost 4; bases outside the gene matches: 8. The CDR3 has 15 residues. CDR3 sequence reads: CASRGTGGAIYGYTF. In nucleotides, the CDR3 is TGTGCCAGCCGTGGGACAGGGGGCGCCATCTATGGCTACACCTTC.

This rearrangement joins TRBV19 to TRBJ2-1; the D is unclear. The V end was cut by 5 bases, the J end by 7 bases, with 15 bases between. Germline CDR1 is LNHDA and CDR2 is SQIVND (reference sequence). This CDR3 contains 14 residues. The CDR3 bases are TGTGCCAGTAGTTTCCCGAGGAGTGGGAATGAGCAGTTCTTC. Encoded protein: CASSFPRSGNEQFF.

The chain links TRBV5-1 to TRBJ1-2, with TRBD1 identical over 8 bases. Per germline, CDR1 SGHRS and CDR2 YFSETQ. V lost 1 base, J lost 6 bases, and 8 bases stayed unmatched. This CDR3 has 15 residues. The CDR3 sequence: CASSLWTGRSDGYTF. The CDR3 DNA is TGCGCCAGCAGCTTGTGGACAGGGAGGTCGGATGGCTACACCTTC.

CDR3 nucleotide sequence: TGTGCCAGCAGTGGCCCGGGACAGGGGGCGCATCAGCCCCAGCATTTT. It yields the protein CASSGPGQGAHQPQHF. V gene TRBV2 combines with J gene TRBJ1-5, with 12 nucleotides matching TRBD1. Per the germline V gene, CDR1 is SNHLY and CDR2 is FYNNEI. J lost 5 bases, V lost 4 bases, and 6 bases had no gene match. CDR3 length: 16 residues.

The chain uses TRBV28 and TRBJ1-5; D not resolved. The germline V gene has CDR1 MDHEN and CDR2 SYDVKM. Deletions cut 1 base from V and 7 bases from J, with 5 bases between. The CDR3 has 12 residues. For the CDR3, the DNA is TGTGCCAGCAGTTTATTATTCCAGCCCCAGCATTTT. It is translated as CASSLLFQPQHF.

This clone was counted a few times. The rearrangement uses TRBV3-1 (or the pseudogene TRBV3-2) and TRBJ1-5; the match to TRBD1 covers 8 bases. The CDR3 has 14 residues. V lost 2 bases and J lost 5; bases outside the gene matches: 2. From germline, CDR1 is LGHDT and CDR2 YNNKEL (reference sequence). The CDR3 here is CASSQTGGHQPQHF. DNA for the CDR3: TGTGCCAGCAGCCAAACAGGGGGGCATCAGCCCCAGCATTTT.

The V call is TRBV5-1, the J call TRBJ1-2; the D is unclear. CDR3 length: 14 residues. Looked up from germline, CDR1 is SGHRS and CDR2 is YFSETQ. The ends were cut back, 1 base at V and 2 bases at J, with 9 bases in the middle. DNA for the CDR3: TGCGCCAGCAGCTTGATTACAGAGAACTATGGCTACACCTTC. Its protein product is CASSLITENYGYTF.

The V call is TRBV2, the J call TRBJ2-5; TRBD2 matches at 11 bases. The CDR3 length is 15 residues. The J segment lost 4 bases and the V segment lost 8 bases, leaving 9 bases of the junction unmatched. Germline lookup yields CDR1 SNHLY and CDR2 FYNNEI. The CDR3 sequence is CASGSLAGGGETQYF. The CDR3 bases are TGTGCCAGCGGATCCTTAGCGGGAGGGGGAGAGACCCAGTACTTC.

The chain uses TRBV5-1 and TRBJ2-2; 10 nucleotides align to TRBD1. CDR3 length: 15 residues. Per germline, CDR1 SGHRS and CDR2 YFSETQ. The V segment lost 4 bases and the J segment 2 bases; nucleotides outside the gene matches: 2. This CDR3 reads CASSGTGANTGELFF. The CDR3 DNA follows: TGCGCCAGCAGCGGGACAGGGGCCAACACCGGGGAGCTGTTTTTT. The complete variable domain, with remaining parts taken from reference TRBV5-1 and TRBJ2-2, reads KAGVTQTPRYLIKTRGQQVTLSCSPISGHRSVSWYQQTPGQGLQFLFEYFSETQRNKGNFPGRFSGRQFSNSRSEMNVSTLELGDSALYLCASSGTGANTGELFFGEGSRLTVL.

This sequence joins TRBV3-1 (or the pseudogene TRBV3-2) and TRBJ2-2, with TRBD2 as a possible D gene (5 bases). The CDR3 contains 16 residues. The V end lost 7 bases, the J end lost 0 bases, and 15 bases lay between the germline ends. Looked up from germline, CDR1 is LGHDT and CDR2 is YNNKEL (reference sequence). In DNA form, the CDR3 reads TGTGCCAGCACTATCAAGCGGATCGCGAACACCGGGGAGCTGTTTTTT. Translating gives CASTIKRIANTGELFF.

The chain uses TRBV21-1 and TRBJ2-6; TRBD1 is taken as the D call from the table, unchecked against the DNA. TRBV21-1 constitutes a pseudogene. CDR3 length: 16 residues. The chain's CDR3 is CASKGQGGSGANVLTF. CDR3 DNA sequence: TGTGCCAGCAAAGGACAGGGTGGCTCTGGGGCCAACGTCCTGACTTTC.

V is TRBV7-9 and J is TRBJ1-2, with 7 bases identical to TRBD1. The V gene end was trimmed by 3 bases and the J gene end by 0 bases; junction bases not matched to a gene: 7. This CDR3 is 16 amino acids long. Germline CDR1 reads SEHNR; CDR2 reads FQNEAQ (reference sequence). The CDR3 DNA reads TGTGCCAGCAGCTTCGTCATCGGACAGGCTAACTATGGCTACACCTTC. Translation gives CASSFVIGQANYGYTF.

The chain uses TRBV7-3 and TRBJ2-1; TRBD2 agrees at 11 bases. The CDR3 totals 15 residues. After removal of 3 bases from V and 8 bases from J, the junction contained 6 bases not matched to a gene. Germline lookup yields CDR1 SGHTA and CDR2 FQGTGA. CDR3 protein: CASSFTSGSPHEQFF. CDR3 in DNA: TGTGCCAGCAGCTTCACTAGCGGGAGTCCCCATGAGCAGTTCTTC.